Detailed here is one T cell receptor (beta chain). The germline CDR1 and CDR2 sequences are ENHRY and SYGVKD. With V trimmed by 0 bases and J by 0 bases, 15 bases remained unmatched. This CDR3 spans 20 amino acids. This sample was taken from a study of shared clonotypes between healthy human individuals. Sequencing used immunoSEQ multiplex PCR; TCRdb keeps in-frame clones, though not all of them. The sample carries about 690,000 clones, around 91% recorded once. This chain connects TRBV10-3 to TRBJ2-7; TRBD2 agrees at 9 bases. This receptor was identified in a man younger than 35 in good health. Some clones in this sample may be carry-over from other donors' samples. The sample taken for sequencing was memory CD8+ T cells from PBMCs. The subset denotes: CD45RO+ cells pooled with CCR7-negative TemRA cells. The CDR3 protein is CAISESESGGRAFYSYEQYF. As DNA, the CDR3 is TGTGCCATCAGTGAGTCGGAGTCCGGCGGGAGGGCCTTCTACTCCTACGAGCAGTACTTC.